This paragraph reports one TCR beta chain. The data stem from a study of blood T cell repertoires in COVID-19. In the authors' workflow: Amplified reference gene primers provided the basis for estimating nucleated cell counts. TCRdb keeps only in-frame clones here, not all; method: immunoSEQ multiplex PCR. V and J calls plus clone size are reproduced from that table; the DNA served to infer D and trimming. The table lists about 310,000 clones, 80% to 90% of them singletons. The age range of participants was about 18 to 100 years, with residence in some 25 US areas. Participants were placed into cohorts based on the clinical history they reported. Cohort 3 recovered donors had two negative PCRs, clearance, or symptom resolution. Sample: PBMCs or T cells enriched from blood (not recorded which). This TCR came from a woman between 18 and 30 years old who had recovered from COVID-19.

The CDR3 DNA follows: TGTGCCAGCAGTTTCCTTGGGGGGAGTAGCAATCAGCCCCAGCATTTT. Translation: CASSFLGGSSNQPQHF. V usage is TRBV28 and J usage is TRBJ1-5; possibly TRBD1 for D (5 bases). CDR1 MDHEN and CDR2 SYDVKM come from the germline V gene. This CDR3 comprises 16 residues. V lost 3 bases and J lost 0, with 12 bases in between.